The rows below give T cell receptor beta chains drawn from one sample of a study of T cell responses to AZD1222 COVID-19 vaccine. TCRdb's table, derived via immunoSEQ multiplex PCR, lists solely in-frame clones and lacks some. Among more than 95,000 clones, about 94% were seen once, and the ten largest hold approximately 4.7%. Source: peripheral blood, taken on day 0 of AZD1222 vaccination. All receptors derive from an adult in good health. Each CDR3 is given with its conserved first and last residue. D genes are given only for firm matches. For some rows the clone size is stated as once, few or many, or as a class when expanded; others skip it.

v_call	d_call	j_call	clone_size	cdr3_nt	cdr3_aa
TRBV27	NA	TRBJ2-2	NA	TGTGCCAGCAGTTTAGTTACCGGGGAGCTGTTTTTT	CASSLVTGELFF
TRBV9	NA	TRBJ1-1	NA	TGTGCCAGCAGCCCCGGCACCCTGAACACTGAAGCTTTCTTT	CASSPGTLNTEAFF
TRBV7-9	NA	TRBJ1-3	NA	TGTGCCAGCTGGGGGGAGAGGACTGGAAACACCATATATTTT	CASWGERTGNTIYF
TRBV19	NA	TRBJ2-1	NA	NA	CASTSGLAGGLDYNEQFF
TRBV3-1/TRBV3-2	NA	TRBJ2-3	NA	TGTGCCAGCAGCCAAGACGGACCCGGGACCTCCACAGATACGCAGTATTTT	CASSQDGPGTSTDTQYF
TRBV18	NA	TRBJ2-5	NA	TGTGCCAGCTCACCACAAGCCAGAGCCGAGACCCAGTACTTC	CASSPQARAETQYF
TRBV5-1	NA	TRBJ1-2	NA	TGCGCCAGCAGCTTTGGGGCAGGGGAAGGCTATGGCTACACCTTC	CASSFGAGEGYGYTF
TRBV28	NA	TRBJ1-6	few	TGTGCCAGCAGTTTAAACGGGGGAGGGGGAATCTATAATTCACCCCTCCACTTT	CASSLNGGGGIYNSPLHF
TRBV5-4	NA	TRBJ2-7	NA	TGTGCCAGCAGCACCCCCACAGGGAACGAGCAGTACTTC	CASSTPTGNEQYF
TRBV10-3	TRBD1	TRBJ1-3	NA	TGTGCCATCAGTGAGACGGGACAGGGCTTATCTGGAAACACCATATATTTT	CAISETGQGLSGNTIYF
TRBV3-1/TRBV3-2	NA	TRBJ2-1	NA	TGTGCCAGCGGCACCTATGGGGAGCAGTTCTTC	CASGTYGEQFF
TRBV28	NA	TRBJ2-2	NA	TGTGCCAGCAGTTTATATAGGGCCGGGGAGCTGTTTTTT	CASSLYRAGELFF
TRBV30	TRBD1	TRBJ1-1	NA	TGTGCCTGGAGTGTAATAGCCCGGGACAGGGCGAACACTGAAGCTTTCTTT	CAWSVIARDRANTEAFF
TRBV30	NA	TRBJ1-3	NA	TGTGCCTGGGCAGCGGGTCTGGCCGGAAACACCATATATTTT	CAWAAGLAGNTIYF
TRBV11-2	NA	TRBJ2-6	NA	TGTGCCAGCAGCCGCTCTGGGGCCAACGTCCTGACTTTC	CASSRSGANVLTF
TRBV28	NA	TRBJ2-5	NA	TGTGCCACCGGGTCCCAAGAGACCCAGTACTTC	CATGSQETQYF
TRBV6-1	TRBD1	TRBJ1-4	NA	TGTGCCAGCAGTGAAGCGGAGGGGGCCGGCGAAAAACTGTTTTTT	CASSEAEGAGEKLFF
TRBV11-2	NA	TRBJ2-2	NA	TGTGCCAGCAGCGCGGACTTAACCGGGGAGCTGTTTTTT	CASSADLTGELFF
TRBV3-1/TRBV3-2	NA	TRBJ2-2	NA	TGTGCCAGCAGCCAAGGGATCCCGAACACCGGGGAGCTGTTTTTT	CASSQGIPNTGELFF
TRBV20-1	NA	TRBJ2-3	NA	TGCAGTGCTAGTAAGACTGAGGCGGTCGTGGATACGCAGTATTTT	CSASKTEAVVDTQYF
TRBV7-3	NA	TRBJ1-1	NA	TGTGCCAGCAGCTCATCCCCCGGGGAGGAAGCTTTCTTT	CASSSSPGEEAFF
TRBV25-1	NA	TRBJ1-1	NA	TGTGCCAGCAGTGGCGAACGGGGGGCTTGGAACACTGAAGCTTTCTTT	CASSGERGAWNTEAFF
TRBV19	NA	TRBJ2-7	NA	TGTGCCAGTAGTGAGGGCCTGGCTACCGAGCAGTACTTC	CASSEGLATEQYF
TRBV5-4	TRBD2	TRBJ2-4	NA	TGTGCCAGCAGCTTGGGCGGGAGGGATTCCGAAAACATTCAGTACTTC	CASSLGGRDSENIQYF
TRBV28	TRBD1	TRBJ1-5	NA	TGTGCCAGCAGTCCTCCGGGACAGCGAAATGGGTGGGATCAGCCCCAGCATTTT	CASSPPGQRNGWDQPQHF
TRBV11-3	TRBD2	TRBJ2-7	NA	TGTGCCAGCAGCTTAGGGGGGGGACTCCACTACGAGCAGTACTTC	CASSLGGGLHYEQYF
TRBV11-2	NA	TRBJ2-1	few	TGTGCCAGCAGCCTAGAACCGATCGACAATGAGCAGTTCTTC	CASSLEPIDNEQFF
TRBV19	TRBD2	TRBJ2-1	NA	TGTGCCAGTAGTATAACTAGCGGAGACAATGAGCAGTTCTTC	CASSITSGDNEQFF
TRBV10-3	NA	TRBJ2-3	NA	TGTGCCATCAGTGAGTCCGGAGGCTCAGATACGCAGTATTTT	CAISESGGSDTQYF
TRBV28	NA	TRBJ1-3	NA	TGTGCCAGCAGTCCAGGGGACTCTGGAAACACCATATATTTT	CASSPGDSGNTIYF
TRBV19	NA	TRBJ1-5	NA	TGTGCCAGTAGTGAACAGGGTTTCGGCAATCAGCCCCAGCATTTT	CASSEQGFGNQPQHF
TRBV2	NA	TRBJ2-6	NA	TGTGCCAGCAGTGAGTCAACAGGGACCGGGGCCAACGTCCTGACTTTC	CASSESTGTGANVLTF
TRBV29-1	TRBD1	TRBJ1-2	NA	TGCAGCGCCTACGACCAGGGGGATGGCTACACCTTC	CSAYDQGDGYTF
TRBV3-1/TRBV3-2	TRBD2	TRBJ2-5	NA	TGTGCCAGCAGCCGACTAGCGGGAGGGCGGGAGACCCAGTACTTC	CASSRLAGGRETQYF
TRBV20-1	NA	TRBJ1-2	NA	TGCAGTGCTAGTATCTTGGAGTGGCAGCCTAACTATGGCTACACCTTC	CSASILEWQPNYGYTF
TRBV3-1/TRBV3-2	TRBD1	TRBJ1-1	NA	TGTGCCAGCAGCCAAGAAAGACAGGGGAAGAACACTGAAGCTTTCTTT	CASSQERQGKNTEAFF
TRBV7-9	TRBD1	TRBJ1-5	NA	TGTGCCAGCAGCTTAGGCCAGGGGGGTCAGCCCCAGCATTTT	CASSLGQGGQPQHF
TRBV10-2	NA	TRBJ1-1	NA	TGCGCCAGCAGTCAACGGACCAACACTGAAGCTTTCTTT	CASSQRTNTEAFF
TRBV30	TRBD1	TRBJ2-7	NA	TGTGCCTGGAGCGGGACAGGGCCCCCATCGGGAGAGCAGTACTTC	CAWSGTGPPSGEQYF
TRBV2	TRBD1	TRBJ1-2	NA	TGTGCCAGCAGTTCTACAGGGGTCGGGGATGGCTACACCTTC	CASSSTGVGDGYTF
TRBV3-1/TRBV3-2	NA	TRBJ1-1	NA	TGTGCCAGCAGCCAGGGCGCGGGTATAGAAGCTTTCTTT	CASSQGAGIEAFF
TRBV13	NA	TRBJ2-1	NA	TGTGCCAGCAGCTTGGGGCGGGACAGCACCTACAATGAGCAGTTCTTC	CASSLGRDSTYNEQFF
TRBV28	TRBD1	TRBJ2-6	NA	TGTGCCAGCAGCCTAACAGGGGCTGGGGCCAACGTCCTGACTTTC	CASSLTGAGANVLTF
TRBV10-3	TRBD2	TRBJ2-2	NA	TGTGCCATCAGTGATCGGGTTCTAGCGGGAGGCACCGGGGAGCTGTTTTTT	CAISDRVLAGGTGELFF
TRBV10-1	NA	TRBJ2-7	NA	TGCGCCAGCAGTGCAGGGCTAACCTACGAGCAGTACTTC	CASSAGLTYEQYF
TRBV9	TRBD2	TRBJ2-1	NA	TGTGCCAGCACCCGACTAGCGGGAGGGTACAATGAGCAGTTCTTC	CASTRLAGGYNEQFF
TRBV7-8	TRBD2	TRBJ2-7	once	TGTGCCAGCAGCCGAGTGGCGGGAGGCCCCTACGAGCAGTACTTC	CASSRVAGGPYEQYF
TRBV12-3/TRBV12-4	NA	TRBJ2-7	NA	TGTGCCAGCAGTTCCCTGATTTACGAGCAGTACTTC	CASSSLIYEQYF
TRBV12-3/TRBV12-4	NA	TRBJ1-1	NA	TGTGCCAGCAGTCCAAGATTGGACACTGAAGCTTTCTTT	CASSPRLDTEAFF
TRBV19	TRBD1	TRBJ2-1	NA	TGTGCCAGTAGTATCGGCATAGGGACAGGGAAGAGTCATGAGCAGTTCTTC	CASSIGIGTGKSHEQFF